These T cell receptor beta chains were read from a single sample in a study of OX40 agonist ivuxolimab in advanced cancers. Libraries were prepared by immunoSEQ multiplex PCR; TCRdb keeps only in-frame clonotypes and omits some of them. This table holds under 80,000 clones, roughly 88% found once. The sequencing used CD4+ or CD8+ T cells sorted from blood, collected in a trial of the OX40 agonist ivuxolimab. These receptors were collected from an adult with an advanced solid tumor such as melanoma, head and neck, liver or kidney cancer. CDR3s include the opening cysteine and the closing phenylalanine or tryptophan. Fields, in order: J gene, clone size, D gene, V gene, CDR3 DNA, CDR3 protein. The D gene is left open where the match is weak. Expanded clones get a size class; other rows say once, few or many, or leave the size out.

TRBJ2-4 | few | - | TRBV20-1 | TGCAGTGCTAGTTATCTAAACATTCAGTACTTC | CSASYLNIQYF
TRBJ2-7 | - | - | TRBV28 | TGTGCCAGCACGGGTGGCCTTGGCGAGCAGTACTTC | CASTGGLGEQYF
TRBJ2-7 | - | TRBD2 | TRBV11-2 | TGTGCCAGCAGCTTCTTAGCGGGAGGGAGTTACGAGCAGTACTTC | CASSFLAGGSYEQYF
TRBJ1-6 | - | TRBD1 | TRBV10-3 | TGTGCCATCAGTGAGTCGGCAGGGGGCAAGTCACCCCTCCACTTT | CAISESAGGKSPLHF
TRBJ1-1 | - | - | TRBV5-1 | TGCGCCAGCAGCTTGGCGGGCGGTGTGTCGGGCCGGACTGAAGCTTTCTTT | CASSLAGGVSGRTEAFF
TRBJ2-5 | - | TRBD2 | TRBV7-2 | TGTGCTACGCGGACTAGCGGGGGGGCGGGGCAAGAGACCCAGTACTTC | CATRTSGGAGQETQYF
TRBJ2-5 | once | TRBD2 | TRBV7-9 | TGTGCCAGCAGCTTAGGAGCGGGAGGGCTGGGCCAGTACTTC | CASSLGAGGLGQYF
TRBJ2-1 | - | - | TRBV19 | TGTGCCAGTAGTCGGTGGCATGAGCAGTTCTTC | CASSRWHEQFF
TRBJ1-2 | - | - | TRBV7-6 | TGTGCCAGCAGCTACGTTTCTGCGCCGGGACCGTCGAGGGGCTACACCTTC | CASSYVSAPGPSRGYTF
TRBJ2-5 | - | - | TRBV5-6 | TGTGCCAGCAGCTTGACTGGACAACTATCTATGGAGACCCAGTACTTC | CASSLTGQLSMETQYF
TRBJ2-3 | - | - | TRBV5-1 | TGCGCCAGCAGTGGGGGTAGATTCACAGATACGCAGTATTTT | CASSGGRFTDTQYF
TRBJ1-3 | - | - | TRBV4-1 | TGCGCCAGCAGCCCCGGAGGTCTGGGGGCTAACTCTGGAAACACCATATATTTT | CASSPGGLGANSGNTIYF
TRBJ1-5 | - | - | TRBV2 | TGTGCCAGCAGTGGTTCGGGGAATGGTCAGCCCCAGCATTTT | CASSGSGNGQPQHF
TRBJ1-2 | - | TRBD1 | TRBV27 | TGTGCCAGCAGTTCCCGGACAGGGTATGGCTACACCTTC | CASSSRTGYGYTF
TRBJ2-2 | - | - | TRBV10-3 | TGTGCCATCAAAGGGAACACCGGGGAGCTGTTTTTT | CAIKGNTGELFF
TRBJ1-1 | - | - | TRBV28 | TGTGCCAGCCGCGGGGGTGGGGAAACTGAAGCTTTCTTT | CASRGGGETEAFF
TRBJ1-5 | - | - | TRBV27 | TGTGCCAGCAGTTCACCTAATCAGCCCCAGCATTTT | CASSSPNQPQHF
TRBJ1-2 | - | TRBD1 | TRBV19 | TGTGCCAGTAGTATATCAGGGGGCGCCGGGGCTGTGAGCGGCTACACCTTC | CASSISGGAGAVSGYTF
TRBJ2-3 | - | TRBD1 | TRBV25-1 | TGTGCCAGCAGTGAATCCCACAGGGGAGATACGCAGTATTTT | CASSESHRGDTQYF
TRBJ2-3 | - | TRBD2 | TRBV5-1 | TGCGCCAGCAGCTCGCGGGGGGCCGCAGATACGCAGTATTTT | CASSSRGAADTQYF
TRBJ1-1 | - | - | TRBV6-1 | TGTGCCAGCAGTCCCGACAAGAACACTGAAGCTTTCTTT | CASSPDKNTEAFF
TRBJ1-5 | - | - | TRBV19 | TGTGCCAGTAGTATAGTGGGCGGCGACAATCAGCCCCAGCATTTT | CASSIVGGDNQPQHF
TRBJ1-5 | few | - | TRBV4-2 | TGTGCCAGCAGCCAGAGAGATCAGCCCCAGCATTTT | CASSQRDQPQHF
TRBJ2-2 | - | TRBD1 | TRBV18 | TGTGCCAGCTCACCACAGGGGGCGGAGATCACCGGGGAGCTGTTTTTT | CASSPQGAEITGELFF
TRBJ1-5 | - | TRBD1 | TRBV7-8 | TGTGCCAGCATCTTCCGCCGGGACAGGGTATACAATCAGCCCCAGCATTTT | CASIFRRDRVYNQPQHF
TRBJ2-1 | - | - | TRBV15 | TGTGCCACCAGCAGAGATTGGGACGGGAGTGCAAATGAGCAGTTCTTC | CATSRDWDGSANEQFF
TRBJ2-5 | - | - | TRBV7-3 | TGTGCCAGCAGCCCACGGGGGACCTTAGGGGAGACCCAGTACTTC | CASSPRGTLGETQYF
TRBJ2-3 | - | TRBD2 | TRBV6-1 | TGTGCCAGCAGTGAACAAGCGGGGTTCACAGATACGCAGTATTTT | CASSEQAGFTDTQYF
TRBJ2-1 | - | TRBD1 | TRBV4-1 | TGCGCCAGCAGCCAACGCGCCGGACAGGGGCGCTTGAATGAGCAGTTCTTC | CASSQRAGQGRLNEQFF
TRBJ1-2 | - | - | TRBV5-4 | TGTGCCAGCAGACCCGAACAGGGACTAGTTTATGGCTACACCTTC | CASRPEQGLVYGYTF
TRBJ2-3 | - | TRBD2 | TRBV9 | TGTGCCAGCAGCGTTACAGGACTAGCGGGAGATGGGGGGCGATTGACAGATACGCAGTATTTT | CASSVTGLAGDGGRLTDTQYF
TRBJ2-5 | - | - | TRBV7-8 | TGTGCCAGCAGCTTAGGGCCCCTAGAGACCCAGTACTTC | CASSLGPLETQYF
TRBJ2-3 | - | - | TRBV27 | TGTGCCAGCAGAACGTTAACAGGGACCCTCACGTATACGCAGTATTTT | CASRTLTGTLTYTQYF
TRBJ2-5 | - | TRBD2 | TRBV2 | TGTGCCAGCACTTTACTAGCGGGGGCCCCAGGAGAGACCCAGTACTTC | CASTLLAGAPGETQYF
TRBJ2-6 | - | - | TRBV11-2 | TGTGCCAGCAGCCTCAGGGAGGCTGGGGCCAACGTCCTGACTTTC | CASSLREAGANVLTF
TRBJ2-7 | - | - | TRBV9 | TGTGCCAGCAGCGTAGCCAGCGACTCCTACGAGCAGTACTTC | CASSVASDSYEQYF
TRBJ2-7 | - | TRBD2 | TRBV30 | TGTGCCTGGAGGGAACTTTGGGGGGGTGCTACCCCCTACGAGCAGTACTTC | CAWRELWGGATPYEQYF
TRBJ2-1 | - | - | TRBV23-1 | TGCGCCAGCAGTCAAAGGACTGCTAAACGTACCTACTCCTACAATGAGCAGTTCTTC | CASSQRTAKRTYSYNEQFF
TRBJ2-7 | - | - | TRBV28 | TGTGCCAGCAGTTCCGGGACGGACGAGCAGTACTTC | CASSSGTDEQYF
TRBJ1-5 | - | - | TRBV28 | TGTGCCAGCAGTCGATGGGACATCAGCAATCAGCCCCAGCATTTT | CASSRWDISNQPQHF
TRBJ1-2 | once | TRBD1 | TRBV5-4 | TGTGCCAGCAGCCGAGACAGGGCGAACTATGGCTACACCTTC | CASSRDRANYGYTF
TRBJ2-1 | - | - | TRBV7-8 | TGTGCCAGCAGCCCACCGCCCTCTTACAATGAGCAGTTCTTC | CASSPPPSYNEQFF
TRBJ2-2 | - | - | TRBV5-1 | TGCGCCAGCAGCTTTCTCACCGGGGAGCTGTTTTTT | CASSFLTGELFF
TRBJ2-2 | - | - | TRBV19 | TGTGCCAGTAGTATGCGACTCGAGAGGACCGGGGAGCTGTTTTTT | CASSMRLERTGELFF
TRBJ2-3 | - | - | TRBV7-2 | TGTGCCAGCAGCCCTCAGGGGCTAAGCACAGATACGCAGTATTTT | CASSPQGLSTDTQYF
TRBJ2-5 | - | TRBD2 | TRBV10-3 | TGTGCCATCAGTGACCAGACTAGCGGACAAGAGACCCAGTACTTC | CAISDQTSGQETQYF
TRBJ1-2 | - | - | TRBV6-5 | TGTGCCAGCAGAAAAGACAGGTTCTATGGCTACACCTTC | CASRKDRFYGYTF
TRBJ1-4 | - | - | TRBV9 | TGTGCCAGTACTCGCGGGCGAGGAGAAAAACTGTTTTTT | CASTRGRGEKLFF
TRBJ2-7 | - | TRBD2 | TRBV2 | TGTGCCAGCAGTGAATTAGCGGGGGCAGGATACGAGCAGTACTTC | CASSELAGAGYEQYF